This T cell receptor (beta chain) was sequenced during a study of T cell repertoires in cytomegalovirus infection. In the study overall: Indications of both CMV infection and matching HLA type were provided by public TCR beta signatures. General study results and limits: HLA-C-restricted TCR beta clonotypes specific for CMV led the ex vivo response. Based on cumulative public TCR beta family frequency, carriers of CMV plus the relevant HLA were identified.

This clonotype was counted many times. The antigen remains unidentified. The germline V gene has CDR1 SGHTA and CDR2 FQGNSA. This CDR3 is 15 amino acids long. Trimming cost V 2 bases and J 2 bases, with 12 bases left between them. Via MiXCR, TCRdb re-called the reads, giving one row per CDR3 protein. The sample lists 200,000 to 300,000 distinct CDR3 sequences; approximately 10% were seen once. Sequenced material: PBMCs. This chain links TRBV7-2 with TRBJ2-5; maybe TRBD2 (6 bases). The origin of this receptor is a human donor in good health (CMV status not recorded). Some clones in this sample may be carry-over from other donors' samples. Here the CDR3 reads CASSLSGLNQETQYF. CDR3 bases: TGTGCCAGCAGCTTAAGCGGGTTGAATCAAGAGACCCAGTACTTC.